This section outlines one TCR beta chain sequence together with its context. Trimming took 6 bases from V and 3 from J, leaving 12 bases between them. The CDR3 is 13 residues long. The data belong to a study of CD8 T cells in Susac syndrome. Random hexamers were used to reverse transcribe an amount of roughly 0.45 to 1 ug RNA. Via MiXCR, TCRdb re-called the immunoSEQ multiplex PCR reads, giving one row per CDR3 protein. The repertoire holds about 160,000 distinct CDR3 sequences, with about 93% as singletons. The sequence was collected from a human donor in good health. Material: CD4+ T cells from PBMCs. The chain joins TRBV12-3 or TRBV12-4 to TRBJ2-7, with D perhaps assigned TRBD1 or TRBD2 (5 bases each). The DNA of the CDR3 is TGTGCCAGCAGCATGGGACCGATCTACGAGCAGTACTTC. Its protein is CASSMGPIYEQYF.